These 12 T cell receptor beta chains were sequenced from one sample in a study of blood T cell repertoires in COVID-19. Some clones are missing from TCRdb's copy, which holds only in-frame ones; the method was immunoSEQ multiplex PCR. The data contain under 250,000 clones, around 80% of them singletons. Input material: peripheral blood. These receptor sequences come from an older woman who had recovered from COVID-19.

This sequence joins TRBV18 and TRBJ2-3; D is uncertain. V gave up 3 bases and J gave up 5 bases, with 12 bases separating them. The CDR3 is made up of 14 amino acids. Per the germline V gene, CDR1 is KGHSH and CDR2 is LQKENI. This CDR3 reads CASSPPSSLDTQYF. The DNA of the CDR3 is TGTGCCAGCTCACCCCCCTCGTCACTAGATACGCAGTATTTT.

The rearrangement uses TRBV6-5 and TRBJ1-5; 8 bases line up with TRBD1. This CDR3 is built from 15 residues. Germline V gene sequence: CDR1 MNHEY, CDR2 SVGAGI. The junction had 8 bases not matched to a gene; V was cut back by 2 bases and J by 8 bases. CDR3 protein: CASSYRDRLLEPQHF. The CDR3 nucleotides read TGTGCCAGCAGTTACCGGGACAGGCTCTTAGAGCCCCAGCATTTT.

The chain is built from TRBV5-4 and TRBJ2-3; 9 bases match TRBD2. Losses at the gene ends were 4 bases for V and 0 bases for J; bases not matched to a gene: 3. CDR1 SGHNT and CDR2 YYREEE come from the germline V gene (reference sequence). The CDR3 is 15 amino acids. CDR3 coding DNA: TGTGCCAGCAGCATTAGCGGGGGAAGCACAGATACGCAGTATTTT. Its translation is CASSISGGSTDTQYF.

This chain uses TRBV5-1 with TRBJ2-2, with TRBD2 identical over 7 bases. The CDR3 is 16 amino acids. CDR1 is SGHRS and CDR2 is YFSETQ in the germline V gene. J lost 1 base, V lost 0 bases, and 3 bases had no gene match. The CDR3, as DNA: TGCGCCAGCAGCTTGGGCGGGGGTGAGAACACCGGGGAGCTGTTTTTT. Translation gives CASSLGGGENTGELFF.

CDR3 loop: CASSSPGTGATFF. For the CDR3, the DNA is TGTGCCAGCAGTTCCCCGGGGACAGGGGCAACTTTCTTT. The chain employs TRBV6-5 and TRBJ1-1, with 10 positions matching TRBD1. This CDR3 is 13 amino acids long. Germline CDR1 reads MNHEY; CDR2 reads SVGAGI. After removal of 4 bases from V and 12 bases from J, the junction contained 8 bases not matched to a gene.

This chain links TRBV6-6 with TRBJ1-2; D call uncertain. The V end lost 2 bases, the J end lost 7 bases, and 11 bases lay between the germline ends. Germline loops: CDR1 MNHNY, CDR2 SVGAGI (reference sequence). The CDR3 contains 13 residues. The CDR3 coding sequence is TGTGCCAGCAGTTACCCACGAGGCGTTGGCTACACCTTC. Residues: CASSYPRGVGYTF.

The CDR3 loop reads CSVPRAGTANYGYTF. CDR3 DNA: TGCAGCGTCCCGCGTGCCGGGACAGCGAACTATGGCTACACCTTC. The chain carries TRBV29-1 and TRBJ1-2; TRBD1 agrees at 7 bases. The J segment lost 2 bases and the V segment lost 6 bases, leaving 12 bases of the junction unmatched. Germline V lookup: CDR1 SQVTM, CDR2 ANQGSEA. The length of the CDR3 is 15 residues.

This chain connects TRBV5-6 to TRBJ2-5; D call uncertain. In germline, CDR1 is SGHDT, CDR2 YYEEEE. The CDR3 has 13 residues. V was pared by 5 bases and J by 1 base, with 9 bases between. The CDR3 here is CASSSVPQETQYF. In nucleotides, the CDR3 is TGTGCCAGCAGTTCGGTCCCCCAAGAGACCCAGTACTTC.

V is TRBV23-1 and J is TRBJ2-5; 8 bases match TRBD1. TRBV23-1 qualifies as an ORF whose function is uncertain. The V and J ends lost 0 bases and 5 bases, in that order; junction bases with no gene match: 14. The CDR3 runs to 18 residues. CDR3 residues: CASSQSGPQGVHGETQYF. CDR3 coding DNA: TGCGCCAGCAGTCAATCCGGCCCACAGGGGGTACACGGGGAGACCCAGTACTTC.

The chain uses TRBV19 and TRBJ1-5; 9 bases line up with TRBD1. The germline CDR1 and CDR2 sequences are LNHDA and SQIVND (reference sequence). This CDR3 spans 15 amino acids. V shed 7 bases, J shed 4 bases, and the junction held 8 bases outside the gene matches. The CDR3 sequence: CASTAGTGRNQPQHF. The CDR3 DNA reads TGTGCCAGTACCGCCGGGACAGGGCGTAATCAGCCCCAGCATTTT.

This clone was counted a single time. The V gene is TRBV4-1, the J gene TRBJ1-4; the D is unclear. Germline V lookup: CDR1 MGHRA, CDR2 YSYEKL. CDR3 size: 17 residues. The ends were cut back, 1 base at V and 10 bases at J, with 22 bases in the middle. The CDR3 here is CASSQVGQARKPGKLFF. The CDR3 DNA follows: TGCGCCAGCAGCCAAGTAGGTCAGGCAAGAAAACCCGGAAAACTGTTTTTT.

For the CDR3, the DNA is TGTGCCAGCAGTTCAGGGAATCAGCCCCAGCATTTT. Its protein product is CASSSGNQPQHF. The chain combines TRBV6-5 with TRBJ1-5; perhaps TRBD1 as D (5 bases). With 4 bases removed from V and 4 bases from J, the gap between germline ends came to 5 bases. CDR3 length: 12 amino acids. The V gene's germline CDR1 is MNHEY and CDR2 SVGAGI.